The sequence of this T cell receptor beta chain was determined in a study of cytomegalovirus exposure and HLA in healthy donors. Study summary: Genotyping showed less than 85% of 398 donors falling in the Caucasian-associated ancestry cluster.

This clone appeared a few times. At one of its ends the junction is not consistent with the germline gene, which may arise from a read error. There are 11 residues in the CDR3. Germline V gene lookup returns CDR1 MGHDK and CDR2 SYGVNS. Amplification used 60 Vbeta primers and 13 Jbeta primers. Data came from immunoSEQ multiplex PCR; TCRdb stores just in-frame clones and leaves some out. The sample lists 90,000 to 110,000 clones; nearly 15% were seen once. The chain couples TRBV25-1 to TRBJ1-3; D gene uncertain. Material for sequencing was PBMCs. The receptor was isolated from a female donor in good health and CMV-seronegative. This chain's CDR3 is CAGSDYNTIYF. Here the CDR3 DNA reads TGTGCCGGCAGTGACTATAACACCATATATTTT.